The T cell receptor (beta chain) described here comes from a study of response to subunit inactivated influenza vaccine. Concerning this clonotype: Its specificity is unknown.

Germline values: CDR1 SGDLS, CDR2 YYNGEE. The CDR3 is 15 residues long. Trimming took 4 bases from V and 1 from J; bases not matched to a gene: 4. One entry per CDR3 protein results from TCRdb running MiXCR on the RT-PCR reads. This table holds 700,000 to 800,000 distinct CDR3 sequences, about a fifth found once. Notes on the study in general: Every seasonal influenza vaccination brings in few new T cells, the authors suggested.

The rearrangement links TRBV9 to TRBJ2-3; 9 nucleotides match TRBD2. Sequenced material: PBMCs from blood, taken 4 to 6 days after vaccination. The TCR sequence derives from a man aged 45 to 65 who received an inactivated influenza vaccine. Written as DNA, the CDR3 is TGTGCCAGCAGCCCAGTAGCGGGGGGCACAGATACGCAGTATTTT. Translation gives CASSPVAGGTDTQYF. Full variable domain (remainder filled in from reference TRBV9 and TRBJ2-3): DSGVTQTPKHLITATGQRVTLRCSPRSGDLSVYWYQQSLDQGLQFLIQYYNGEERAKGNILERFSAQQFPDLHSELNLSSLELGDSALYFCASSPVAGGTDTQYFGPGTRLTVL.